This TCR beta chain was obtained from a study of T cells in Graves' hyperthyroidism and ophthalmopathy. Notes on the study in general: It was a median about 6.5 months before onset that the model predicted ophthalmopathy. Most thyroid clonotypes with frequency above 0.001 were detected in blood.

Note on this clonotype: Its antigen is still unknown.

Active moderate-to-severe ophthalmopathy, Clinical Activity Score at least 3, NOSPECS at least 4, under 3 months' duration. Not enrolled were patients with uncontrolled infection, other autoimmune disease, pregnancy or lactation. Germline V CDR1 and CDR2: SGHVS, FQNEAQ. The CDR3 consists of 16 residues. The junction had 14 bases not matched to a gene; V was cut back by 5 bases and J by 5 bases. Regions amplified from RNA transcripts were the TCR beta CDR3 regions. HTBI primers were used for first-round RT-PCR of the TCR CDR3. A single record per CDR3 protein comes from TCRdb applying MiXCR to the multiplex PCR reads. The sample yields roughly 560,000 distinct CDR3 sequences, about 15% seen once.

The V call is TRBV7-8, the J call TRBJ1-1, with 7 bases aligning to TRBD1. The material sequenced was blood. This TCR was sampled from a woman aged 40 to 50 with Graves' ophthalmopathy. CDR3 loop: CASSLRGGSGGTEAFF. As DNA, the CDR3 is TGTGCCAGCAGCCTCAGAGGGGGCTCCGGAGGGACTGAAGCTTTCTTT. Looking up the rest from reference TRBV7-8 and TRBJ1-1 gives the full variable domain: GAGVSQSPRYKVAKRGQDVALRCDPISGHVSLFWYQQALGQGPEFLTYFQNEAQLDKSGLPSDRFFAERPEGSVSTLKIQRTQQEDSAVYLCASSLRGGSGGTEAFFGQGTRLTVV.